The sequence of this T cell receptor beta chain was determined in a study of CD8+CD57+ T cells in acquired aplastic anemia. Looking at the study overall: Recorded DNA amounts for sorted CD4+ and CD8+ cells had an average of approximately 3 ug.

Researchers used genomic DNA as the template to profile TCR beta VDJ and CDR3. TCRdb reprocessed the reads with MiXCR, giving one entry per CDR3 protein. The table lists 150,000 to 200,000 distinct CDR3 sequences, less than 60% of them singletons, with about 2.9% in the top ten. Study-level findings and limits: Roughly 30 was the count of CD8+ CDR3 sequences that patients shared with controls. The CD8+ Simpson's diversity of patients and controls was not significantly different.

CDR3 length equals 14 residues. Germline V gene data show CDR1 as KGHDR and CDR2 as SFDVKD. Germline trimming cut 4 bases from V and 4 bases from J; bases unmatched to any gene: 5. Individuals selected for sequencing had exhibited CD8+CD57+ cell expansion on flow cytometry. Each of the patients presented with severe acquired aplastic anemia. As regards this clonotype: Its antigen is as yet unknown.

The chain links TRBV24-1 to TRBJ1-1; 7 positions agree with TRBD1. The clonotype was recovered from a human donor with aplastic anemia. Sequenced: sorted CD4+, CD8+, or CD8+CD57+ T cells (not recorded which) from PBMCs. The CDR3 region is CATSETGEPTEAFF. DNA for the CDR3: TGTGCCACCAGTGAAACAGGGGAACCCACTGAAGCTTTCTTT.